Listed below are T cell receptor beta chains from one sample, sequenced in a study of cytomegalovirus exposure and HLA in healthy donors. Here immunoSEQ multiplex PCR was the method, and the copy in TCRdb shows in-frame clones only, minus some. This sample yields 90,000 to 150,000 clones, of which about 76% are seen a single time; about 2.4% belongs to the top ten. The sequencing sample was made of PBMCs. All receptors come from a woman in her thirties or forties in good health and CMV-seronegative. The conserved cysteine and the conserved F or W are not part of the CDR3 here. For some rows the clone size is stated as once, few or many, or as a class when expanded; others skip it.

j_gene: TRBJ1-1
abundance: -
v_gene: TRBV5-1
CDR3aa: ASSSAGTGVTEAF

j_gene: TRBJ2-7
abundance: -
v_gene: TRBV5-1
CDR3aa: ASSGGFRTSGSLREQY

j_gene: TRBJ1-2
abundance: -
v_gene: TRBV27
CDR3aa: ASSLSRGGTYGYT

j_gene: TRBJ2-1
abundance: -
v_gene: TRBV7-6
CDR3aa: ASSRLAGGRDEQF

j_gene: TRBJ2-3
abundance: -
v_gene: TRBV6-4
CDR3aa: ASSASGGAGADTQY

j_gene: TRBJ2-2
abundance: -
v_gene: TRBV11-2
CDR3aa: ASRLTGGPNRGELF

j_gene: TRBJ2-7
abundance: -
v_gene: TRBV6-6
CDR3aa: ASSRTEYEQY

j_gene: TRBJ2-7
abundance: -
v_gene: TRBV11-2
CDR3aa: ASSSTTGTERYEQY

j_gene: TRBJ2-3
abundance: once
v_gene: TRBV18
CDR3aa: ASSPHPGASTDTQY

j_gene: TRBJ2-2
abundance: -
v_gene: TRBV10-3
CDR3aa: AISGLAGGGSNTGELF

j_gene: TRBJ1-4
abundance: -
v_gene: TRBV6-6
CDR3aa: ASSYGTTNEKLF

j_gene: TRBJ1-1
abundance: -
v_gene: TRBV5-1
CDR3aa: ASRVGENTEAF

j_gene: TRBJ2-1
abundance: -
v_gene: TRBV9
CDR3aa: ASSVVPASGSVEQF

j_gene: TRBJ1-4
abundance: -
v_gene: TRBV7-9
CDR3aa: ASSLGGGAGQEEKLF

j_gene: TRBJ1-5
abundance: -
v_gene: TRBV6-5
CDR3aa: ASSRTGGHNQPQH

j_gene: TRBJ2-7
abundance: -
v_gene: TRBV19
CDR3aa: ASRPTGVLEQY

j_gene: TRBJ1-1
abundance: -
v_gene: TRBV10-3
CDR3aa: AIAGGGLNTEAF

j_gene: TRBJ1-5
abundance: -
v_gene: TRBV21-1
CDR3aa: ASATGGPSNQPQH

j_gene: TRBJ1-1
abundance: -
v_gene: TRBV28
CDR3aa: ASSYWGNGGQGAF

j_gene: TRBJ1-2
abundance: -
v_gene: TRBV5-6
CDR3aa: ASSLYGPIDGYT

j_gene: TRBJ1-1
abundance: -
v_gene: TRBV6-6
CDR3aa: ASTPARRTVDTEAF

j_gene: TRBJ2-1
abundance: -
v_gene: TRBV21-1
CDR3aa: ASSTHSGRASSYNEQF

j_gene: TRBJ2-7
abundance: -
v_gene: TRBV5-1
CDR3aa: ASSLEGQGDEQY

j_gene: TRBJ2-7
abundance: -
v_gene: TRBV6-6
CDR3aa: ASSAPGTGTYEQY

j_gene: TRBJ2-1
abundance: -
v_gene: TRBV18
CDR3aa: ASSPQGAGNEQF

j_gene: TRBJ2-7
abundance: -
v_gene: TRBV19
CDR3aa: ASSDRDGYEQY

j_gene: TRBJ1-2
abundance: once
v_gene: TRBV20-1
CDR3aa: SAILGLGYT

j_gene: TRBJ2-1
abundance: -
v_gene: TRBV4-3
CDR3aa: ASSQDWDSGYNEQF

j_gene: TRBJ2-5
abundance: once
v_gene: TRBV5-1
CDR3aa: ASSQGLAEEGNWETQY

j_gene: TRBJ2-7
abundance: few
v_gene: TRBV2
CDR3aa: ASRWRGYEQY

j_gene: TRBJ1-2
abundance: -
v_gene: TRBV18
CDR3aa: ASSPPARVVYT

j_gene: TRBJ2-5
abundance: -
v_gene: TRBV7-9
CDR3aa: ASSYNMGGGRETQY

j_gene: TRBJ2-7
abundance: once
v_gene: TRBV6-1
CDR3aa: ASSELAGGVHEQY